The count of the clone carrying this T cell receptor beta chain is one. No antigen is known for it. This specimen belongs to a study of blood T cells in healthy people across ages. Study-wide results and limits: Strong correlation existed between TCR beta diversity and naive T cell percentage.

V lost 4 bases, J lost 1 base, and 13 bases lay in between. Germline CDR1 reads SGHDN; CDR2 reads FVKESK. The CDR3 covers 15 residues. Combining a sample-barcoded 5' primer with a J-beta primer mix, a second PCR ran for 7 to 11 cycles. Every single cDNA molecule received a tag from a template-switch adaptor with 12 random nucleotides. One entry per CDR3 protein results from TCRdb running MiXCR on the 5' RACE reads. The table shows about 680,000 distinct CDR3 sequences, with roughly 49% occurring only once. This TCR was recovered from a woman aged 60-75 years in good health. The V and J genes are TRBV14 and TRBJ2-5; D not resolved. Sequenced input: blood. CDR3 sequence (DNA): TGTGCCAGCAGCCGGTCGGCGAGGTCCCAAGAGACCCAGTACTTC. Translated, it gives CASSRSARSQETQYF. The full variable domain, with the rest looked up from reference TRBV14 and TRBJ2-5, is EAGVTQFPSHSVIEKGQTVTLRCDPISGHDNLYWYRRVMGKEIKFLLHFVKESKQDESGMPNNRFLAERTGGTYSTLKVQPAELEDSGVYFCASSRSARSQETQYFGPGTRLLVL.